The 8 T cell receptor beta chains given below trace back to one sample, sequenced in a study of T cell responses to AZD1222 COVID-19 vaccine. Produced via immunoSEQ multiplex PCR; TCRdb's table is partial and in-frame only. The table lists 120,000 or so clones, roughly 89% of them singletons. Sequencing was performed on peripheral blood, taken 28 days after the second AZD1222 dose. The receptors derive from an adult who received the AZD1222 COVID-19 vaccine.

The V gene is TRBV30, the J gene TRBJ2-7, with 14 bases matching TRBD2. The germline CDR1 and CDR2 sequences are GTSNPN and SVGIG (reference sequence). V gave up 1 base and J gave up 3 bases; unmatched junction bases: 11. This CDR3 spans 18 amino acids. The CDR3: CAWSGPGTSGGLLYEQYF. CDR3 DNA sequence: TGTGCCTGGAGTGGACCCGGGACTAGCGGGGGCTTGCTCTACGAGCAGTACTTC.

The genes are TRBV2 and TRBJ1-1; possibly TRBD1 for D (6 bases). Germline V gene sequence: CDR1 SNHLY, CDR2 FYNNEI. The ends were cut back, 6 bases at V and 0 bases at J, with 17 bases in the middle. The CDR3 covers 16 residues. CDR3 sequence reads: CASSLGGRGMNTEAFF. The CDR3, as DNA: TGTGCCAGCAGCTTAGGGGGGCGCGGGATGAACACTGAAGCTTTCTTT.

The V and J genes are TRBV5-1 and TRBJ1-6; tentative D call: TRBD1 (5 bases). The V end was cut by 0 bases, the J end by 10 bases, with 17 bases between. The CDR3 has 16 amino acids. Germline values: CDR1 SGHRS, CDR2 YFSETQ. CDR3 amino acids: CASSLDVRVAGSPLHF. DNA for the CDR3: TGCGCCAGCAGCTTGGATGTCAGGGTGGCGGGATCACCCCTCCACTTT.

This chain uses TRBV5-1 with TRBJ1-2; D gene uncertain. Trimming pared 3 bases from V and 4 bases from J, leaving 10 bases between. The CDR3 length is 13 residues. Germline CDR1 and CDR2: SGHRS and YFSETQ. CDR3 nucleotides: TGCGCCAGCAGCTCGGAAGGTGGCTATGGCTACACCTTC. As protein: CASSSEGGYGYTF.

V usage is TRBV4-2 and J usage is TRBJ2-3, with 7 bases identical to TRBD1. CDR1 LGHNA and CDR2 YNFKEQ come from the germline V gene. With V trimmed by 3 bases and J by 5 bases, 8 bases remained unmatched. The CDR3 consists of 15 residues. CDR3 sequence reads: CASSQRQGDQDTQYF. CDR3 DNA: TGTGCCAGCAGCCAGCGGCAGGGGGATCAAGATACGCAGTATTTT.

The CDR3 reads CASTPQVMGPAGELFF. The CDR3 DNA is TGTGCCAGCACCCCCCAGGTTATGGGACCGGCCGGGGAGCTGTTTTTT. The chain employs TRBV7-2 and TRBJ2-2; perhaps D is TRBD1 or TRBD2 (5 bases each). The length of the CDR3 is 16 residues. V was pared by 7 bases and J by 6 bases, with 21 bases between. Germline values: CDR1 SGHTA, CDR2 FQGNSA. Combining the CDR3 with reference TRBV7-2 and TRBJ2-2 gives the whole variable domain GAGVSQSPSNKVTEKGKDVELRCDPISGHTALYWYRQSLGQGLEFLIYFQGNSAPDKSGLPSDRFSAERTGGSVSTLTIQRTQQEDSAVYLCASTPQVMGPAGELFFGEGSRLTVL.

The chain recombines TRBV5-1 with TRBJ2-3; D is unclear. With 2 bases removed from V and 1 base from J, the gap between germline ends came to 8 bases. The CDR3 is made up of 14 amino acids. In germline, CDR1 is SGHRS, CDR2 YFSETQ. CDR3 DNA: TGCGCCAGCAGCTTCAGCCGAGGCACAGATACGCAGTATTTT. Its translation: CASSFSRGTDTQYF.

The chain couples TRBV9 to TRBJ1-2, with D unresolved. CDR1 and CDR2 (germline): SGDLS, YYNGEE. The CDR3 runs to 16 residues. V shed 3 bases and J shed 2 bases, with 17 bases lying between them. The CDR3 nucleotides read TGTGCCAGCAGCGAGACAATTCGGGGTTACAACTATGGCTACACCTTC. As protein: CASSETIRGYNYGYTF.